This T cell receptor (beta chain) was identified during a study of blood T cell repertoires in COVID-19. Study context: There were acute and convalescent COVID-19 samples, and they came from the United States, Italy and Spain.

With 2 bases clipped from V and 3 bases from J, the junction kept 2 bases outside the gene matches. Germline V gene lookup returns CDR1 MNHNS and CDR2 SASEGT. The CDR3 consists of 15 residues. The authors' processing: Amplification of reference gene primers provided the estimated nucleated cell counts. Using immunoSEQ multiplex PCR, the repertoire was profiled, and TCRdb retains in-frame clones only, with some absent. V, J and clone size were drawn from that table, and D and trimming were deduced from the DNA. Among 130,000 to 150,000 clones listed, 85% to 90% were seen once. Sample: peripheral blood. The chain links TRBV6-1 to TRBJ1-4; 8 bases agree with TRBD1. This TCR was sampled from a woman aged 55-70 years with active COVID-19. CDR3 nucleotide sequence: TGTGCCAGCAGTGAACAGGGGGCTTCTAATGAAAAACTGTTTTTT. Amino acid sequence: CASSEQGASNEKLFF.